These T cell receptor beta chains were read from a single sample in a study of spatial heterogeneity in lung cancer. TCRdb re-derived calls from the 5' RACE reads in MiXCR, one entry per CDR3 protein. The repertoire holds fewer than 20,000 distinct CDR3 sequences, with under 20% as singletons. The sequences come from PBMCs, collected at surgery. The receptors here all came from a male donor with early-stage non-small cell lung cancer. Each CDR3 is given with its conserved first and last residue. Each record gives: clone size, J gene, D gene, V gene, CDR3 protein, CDR3 DNA. A D gene is named only where the DNA matches it firmly. Clone size is shown for a subset of rows, as once, few, many or a class of expanded clone.

clone_size: .
j_call: TRBJ2-1
d_call: .
v_call: TRBV24-1
cdr3_aa: CATSVGGENEQFF
cdr3_nt: TGTGCCACCAGTGTGGGGGGTGAAAATGAGCAGTTCTTC

clone_size: few
j_call: TRBJ1-4
d_call: .
v_call: TRBV25-1
cdr3_aa: CASSDPTEAATNEKLFF
cdr3_nt: TGTGCCAGCAGTGACCCCACAGAAGCCGCAACTAATGAAAAACTGTTTTTT

clone_size: few
j_call: TRBJ2-1
d_call: TRBD2
v_call: TRBV28
cdr3_aa: CASSLLVGGMYNEQFF
cdr3_nt: TGTGCCAGCAGTTTATTGGTCGGGGGGATGTACAATGAGCAGTTCTTC

clone_size: many
j_call: TRBJ2-4
d_call: .
v_call: TRBV19
cdr3_aa: CARPSVYIGAKNIQYF
cdr3_nt: TGTGCTCGACCAAGCGTATACATTGGGGCCAAAAACATTCAGTACTTC

clone_size: few
j_call: TRBJ2-3
d_call: .
v_call: TRBV4-1
cdr3_aa: CASSQAKGQSTDTQYF
cdr3_nt: TGCGCCAGCAGCCAAGCCAAAGGGCAGAGCACAGATACGCAGTATTTT

clone_size: .
j_call: TRBJ1-5
d_call: .
v_call: TRBV6-6
cdr3_aa: CASSLAGESNQPQHF
cdr3_nt: TGTGCCAGCAGTTTGGCGGGTGAAAGCAATCAGCCCCAGCATTTT

clone_size: few
j_call: TRBJ2-3
d_call: TRBD2
v_call: TRBV12-5
cdr3_aa: CASGLVLGLGSTDTQYF
cdr3_nt: TGTGCTAGTGGTTTGGTTCTAGGACTAGGAAGCACAGATACGCAGTATTTT

clone_size: few
j_call: TRBJ2-3
d_call: .
v_call: TRBV12-3/TRBV12-4
cdr3_aa: CASSLGFTDTQYF
cdr3_nt: TGTGCCAGCAGCCTCGGTTTCACAGATACGCAGTATTTT

clone_size: medium-sized
j_call: TRBJ1-1
d_call: .
v_call: TRBV12-3/TRBV12-4
cdr3_aa: CASSPLNTEAFF
cdr3_nt: TGTGCCAGCAGTCCCTTGAACACTGAAGCTTTCTTT

clone_size: .
j_call: TRBJ2-2
d_call: .
v_call: TRBV9
cdr3_aa: CASSARGNTGELFF
cdr3_nt: TGTGCCAGCAGCGCGAGGGGGAACACCGGGGAGCTGTTTTTT

clone_size: many
j_call: TRBJ1-5
d_call: .
v_call: TRBV12-3/TRBV12-4
cdr3_aa: CASSTDNPSNQPQHF
cdr3_nt: TGTGCCAGCAGTACCGACAACCCCAGCAATCAGCCCCAGCATTTT

clone_size: .
j_call: TRBJ1-2
d_call: .
v_call: TRBV30
cdr3_aa: CAWSGAANYGYTF
cdr3_nt: TGTGCCTGGAGTGGAGCAGCTAACTATGGCTACACCTTC

clone_size: medium-sized
j_call: TRBJ1-6
d_call: .
v_call: TRBV30
cdr3_aa: CASGWTSSPLHF
cdr3_nt: TGTGCCTCCGGTTGGACGAGTTCACCCCTCCACTTT

clone_size: medium-sized
j_call: TRBJ1-2
d_call: TRBD1
v_call: TRBV6-1
cdr3_aa: CARRQGDGYTF
cdr3_nt: TGTGCCAGACGACAGGGTGATGGCTACACCTTC

clone_size: many
j_call: TRBJ2-6
d_call: .
v_call: TRBV9
cdr3_aa: CASLMAGANVLTF
cdr3_nt: TGTGCCAGCCTGATGGCTGGGGCCAACGTCCTGACTTTC

clone_size: many
j_call: TRBJ1-1
d_call: .
v_call: TRBV18
cdr3_aa: CASPQAGTSNTEAFF
cdr3_nt: TGTGCCAGTCCTCAAGCCGGGACATCGAACACTGAAGCTTTCTTT

clone_size: .
j_call: TRBJ2-5
d_call: .
v_call: TRBV28
cdr3_aa: CASSLFRGAVETQYF
cdr3_nt: TGTGCCAGCAGTTTGTTTAGGGGGGCGGTGGAGACCCAGTACTTC

clone_size: .
j_call: TRBJ2-1
d_call: .
v_call: TRBV6-1
cdr3_aa: CASSGRDFTEQFF
cdr3_nt: TGTGCCAGCAGTGGAAGGGACTTTACTGAGCAGTTCTTC

clone_size: many
j_call: TRBJ1-2
d_call: .
v_call: TRBV18
cdr3_aa: CASSPDLAYGYTF
cdr3_nt: TGTGCCAGCTCACCGGACCTAGCCTATGGCTACACCTTC

clone_size: .
j_call: TRBJ2-7
d_call: .
v_call: TRBV6-2/TRBV6-3
cdr3_aa: CASGPGRVRLSYEQYF
cdr3_nt: TGTGCCAGCGGCCCAGGGCGGGTGCGCCTATCCTACGAGCAGTACTTC

clone_size: .
j_call: TRBJ1-3
d_call: .
v_call: TRBV19
cdr3_aa: CGSSSGNTIYF
cdr3_nt: TGTGGCAGTTCATCTGGAAACACCATATATTTT

clone_size: many
j_call: TRBJ1-3
d_call: .
v_call: TRBV3-1
cdr3_aa: CASSQETGNPRNTIYF
cdr3_nt: TGTGCCAGCAGCCAAGAAACGGGTAATCCAAGAAACACCATATATTTT

clone_size: many
j_call: TRBJ1-1
d_call: .
v_call: TRBV18
cdr3_aa: CASSPREATEAFF
cdr3_nt: TGTGCCAGCTCACCAAGGGAGGCGACTGAAGCTTTCTTT

clone_size: few
j_call: TRBJ2-3
d_call: .
v_call: TRBV7-9
cdr3_aa: CATRGLTDTQYF
cdr3_nt: TGTGCCACCCGGGGCCTCACAGATACGCAGTATTTT

clone_size: many
j_call: TRBJ2-2
d_call: .
v_call: TRBV13
cdr3_aa: CASSLGSGLVGELFF
cdr3_nt: TGTGCCAGCAGCTTAGGTTCGGGGCTAGTCGGGGAGCTGTTTTTT

clone_size: once
j_call: TRBJ2-5
d_call: TRBD1
v_call: TRBV29-1
cdr3_aa: CSGQGAVETQYF
cdr3_nt: TGCAGCGGACAGGGGGCTGTAGAGACCCAGTACTTC

clone_size: .
j_call: TRBJ2-3
d_call: .
v_call: TRBV11-1
cdr3_aa: CASSLVYADTQYF
cdr3_nt: TGTGCCAGCAGCTTAGTCTATGCAGATACGCAGTATTTT

clone_size: few
j_call: TRBJ2-7
d_call: .
v_call: TRBV6-5
cdr3_aa: CASSYLTNSGEQYF
cdr3_nt: TGTGCCAGCAGTTACCTTACGAACTCGGGGGAGCAGTACTTC

clone_size: once
j_call: TRBJ2-1
d_call: TRBD1
v_call: TRBV6-5
cdr3_aa: CASSSRGQYNEQFF
cdr3_nt: TGTGCCAGCAGTTCCCGGGGACAGTACAATGAGCAGTTCTTC

clone_size: few
j_call: TRBJ2-7
d_call: TRBD1
v_call: TRBV29-1
cdr3_aa: CSVVPGQGYEQYF
cdr3_nt: TGCAGCGTTGTACCAGGACAGGGCTACGAGCAGTACTTC

clone_size: .
j_call: TRBJ1-1
d_call: .
v_call: TRBV6-1
cdr3_aa: CASRSGTLRRMNTEAFF
cdr3_nt: TGTGCCAGCAGGTCCGGGACATTACGTAGGATGAACACTGAAGCTTTCTTT

clone_size: .
j_call: TRBJ1-4
d_call: TRBD1
v_call: TRBV7-9
cdr3_aa: CASSLGPQGANEKLFF
cdr3_nt: TGTGCCAGCAGCTTAGGCCCCCAGGGGGCTAATGAAAAACTGTTTTTT

clone_size: .
j_call: TRBJ2-3
d_call: .
v_call: TRBV10-2
cdr3_aa: CASSEDRITDTQYF
cdr3_nt: TGCGCCAGCAGTGAGGACAGAATCACAGATACGCAGTATTTT

clone_size: medium-sized
j_call: TRBJ2-7
d_call: .
v_call: TRBV30
cdr3_aa: CAWGLNYEQYF
cdr3_nt: TGTGCCTGGGGACTGAACTACGAGCAGTACTTC

clone_size: once
j_call: TRBJ1-5
d_call: TRBD1
v_call: TRBV12-3/TRBV12-4
cdr3_aa: CASRPGGTNQPQHF
cdr3_nt: TGTGCCAGCAGACCAGGGGGCACTAATCAGCCCCAGCATTTT

clone_size: many
j_call: TRBJ2-5
d_call: .
v_call: TRBV24-1
cdr3_aa: CATSDPGEYQETQYF
cdr3_nt: TGTGCCACCAGTGACCCGGGAGAGTACCAAGAGACCCAGTACTTC

clone_size: .
j_call: TRBJ1-1
d_call: TRBD1
v_call: TRBV19
cdr3_aa: CASIPTGAAGTEAFF
cdr3_nt: TGTGCCAGTATACCGACAGGGGCGGCGGGCACTGAAGCTTTCTTT

clone_size: many
j_call: TRBJ2-5
d_call: TRBD1
v_call: TRBV20-1
cdr3_aa: CSAGQTGDLQETQYF
cdr3_nt: TGCAGTGCTGGCCAGACAGGGGACCTCCAAGAGACCCAGTACTTC

clone_size: few
j_call: TRBJ2-5
d_call: TRBD2
v_call: TRBV20-1
cdr3_aa: CSATGLAGGRGQETQYF
cdr3_nt: TGCAGTGCTACCGGACTAGCGGGAGGTCGGGGACAAGAGACCCAGTACTTC

clone_size: .
j_call: TRBJ1-6
d_call: TRBD1
v_call: TRBV10-3
cdr3_aa: CATYPGQGLNSPLHF
cdr3_nt: TGTGCCACCTATCCGGGACAGGGTTTGAATTCACCCCTCCACTTT

clone_size: .
j_call: TRBJ1-5
d_call: .
v_call: TRBV7-7
cdr3_aa: CASSPGTGNQPQHF
cdr3_nt: TGTGCTAGCAGCCCGGGTACGGGTAATCAGCCCCAGCATTTT

clone_size: few
j_call: TRBJ2-5
d_call: .
v_call: TRBV10-2
cdr3_aa: CASRRTGTYQETQYF
cdr3_nt: TGCGCCAGCAGACGGACCGGGACATACCAAGAGACCCAGTACTTC

clone_size: few
j_call: TRBJ1-1
d_call: TRBD1
v_call: TRBV5-5
cdr3_aa: CASSLVRGQWDTEAFF
cdr3_nt: TGTGCCAGCAGCCTCGTCAGGGGGCAATGGGACACTGAAGCTTTCTTT

clone_size: many
j_call: TRBJ2-4
d_call: .
v_call: TRBV27
cdr3_aa: CASSLLGQPENIQYF
cdr3_nt: TGTGCCAGCAGTTTACTCGGACAGCCGGAGAACATTCAGTACTTC

clone_size: few
j_call: TRBJ2-1
d_call: TRBD2
v_call: TRBV12-3/TRBV12-4
cdr3_aa: CASNALAGTLNEQFF
cdr3_nt: TGTGCCAGCAACGCACTAGCGGGGACCCTCAATGAGCAGTTCTTC

clone_size: many
j_call: TRBJ1-6
d_call: TRBD1
v_call: TRBV7-9
cdr3_aa: CASSPGQGSFSPLHF
cdr3_nt: TGTGCCAGCAGCCCGGGACAGGGATCGTTTTCACCCCTCCACTTT

clone_size: .
j_call: TRBJ2-1
d_call: TRBD1
v_call: TRBV7-9
cdr3_aa: CASSGWAGGSNEQFF
cdr3_nt: TGTGCCAGCAGTGGATGGGCAGGGGGCTCGAATGAGCAGTTCTTC

clone_size: .
j_call: TRBJ1-2
d_call: .
v_call: TRBV9
cdr3_aa: CASSVDTGMGYGYTF
cdr3_nt: TGTGCCAGCAGCGTAGATACAGGGATGGGCTATGGCTACACCTTC

clone_size: .
j_call: TRBJ1-2
d_call: .
v_call: TRBV5-1
cdr3_aa: CASSLAGGYTF
cdr3_nt: TGCGCCAGCAGCTTGGCCGGGGGCTACACCTTC

clone_size: .
j_call: TRBJ2-5
d_call: TRBD2
v_call: TRBV29-1
cdr3_aa: CSVGTSGAPGDTQYF
cdr3_nt: TGCAGCGTTGGAACTAGCGGGGCACCAGGGGACACCCAGTACTTC

clone_size: .
j_call: TRBJ2-7
d_call: .
v_call: TRBV19
cdr3_aa: CASSDWEAYEQYF
cdr3_nt: TGTGCCAGTAGCGACTGGGAGGCCTACGAGCAGTACTTC

clone_size: .
j_call: TRBJ2-3
d_call: .
v_call: TRBV27
cdr3_aa: CASSLSIMGGEYTDTQYF
cdr3_nt: TGTGCCAGCAGTTTAAGTATCATGGGCGGGGAATACACAGATACGCAGTATTTT

clone_size: many
j_call: TRBJ1-2
d_call: .
v_call: TRBV7-9
cdr3_aa: CASSVRLSNGYTF
cdr3_nt: TGTGCCAGCAGCGTCCGACTCTCGAATGGCTACACCTTC

clone_size: few
j_call: TRBJ2-7
d_call: TRBD2
v_call: TRBV5-1
cdr3_aa: CASSSGLGSSYEQYF
cdr3_nt: TGCGCCAGCAGCTCAGGACTAGGGTCATCCTACGAGCAGTACTTC